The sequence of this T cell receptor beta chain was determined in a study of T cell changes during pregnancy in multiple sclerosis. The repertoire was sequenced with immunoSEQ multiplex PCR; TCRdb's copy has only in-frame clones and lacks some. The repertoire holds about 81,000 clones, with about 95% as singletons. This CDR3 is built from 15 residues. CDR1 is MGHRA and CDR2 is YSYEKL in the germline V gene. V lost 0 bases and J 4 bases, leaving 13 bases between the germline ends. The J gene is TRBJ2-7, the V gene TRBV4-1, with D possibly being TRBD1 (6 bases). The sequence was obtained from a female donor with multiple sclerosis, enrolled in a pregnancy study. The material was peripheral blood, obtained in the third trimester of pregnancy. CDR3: CASSQDQGIPYEQYF. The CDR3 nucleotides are TGCGCCAGCAGCCAAGATCAGGGGATTCCATACGAGCAGTACTTC.